These 26 T cell receptor beta chains were sequenced from one sample in a study of shared clonotypes between healthy human individuals. Naive CD8 cells lacked CD45RO, underwent positive selection for CCR7 and left out terminally differentiated effector memory CD45RA+ cells. Libraries were prepared by immunoSEQ multiplex PCR; TCRdb keeps only in-frame clonotypes and omits some of them. Of some 2 million clones in the sample, about 94% are singletons; the top ten hold more than 0.95%. Sequenced: naive CD8+ T cells sorted from blood. The receptors were gathered from a man between 18 and 29 years old in good health.

The rearrangement joins TRBV6-6 to TRBJ1-4; D unresolved. Germline values: CDR1 MNHNY, CDR2 SVGAGI (reference sequence). CDR3 length: 12 residues. V lost 2 bases, J lost 8 bases, and 6 bases lay in between. CDR3 sequence: CASSYVGEKLFF. The DNA for the CDR3 is TGTGCCAGCAGTTACGTGGGCGAAAAACTGTTTTTT.

This rearrangement joins TRBV30 to TRBJ2-2; the match to TRBD2 covers 8 bases. Trimming at V came to 3 bases and at J to 3 bases, leaving 6 bases not matched to a gene. The CDR3 totals 15 residues. Germline values: CDR1 GTSNPN, CDR2 SVGIG (reference sequence). The CDR3 here is CAWSTGLGDTGELFF. CDR3 sequence (DNA): TGTGCCTGGAGCACGGGACTAGGGGACACCGGGGAGCTGTTTTTT.

This chain connects TRBV11-2 to TRBJ2-2, with a tentative D call TRBD1 (5 bases). The germline CDR1 and CDR2 sequences are SGHAT and FQNNGV. This CDR3 has 17 amino acids. Trimming shortened V by 2 bases and J by 6 bases, and 19 bases separated the two germline ends. As DNA, the CDR3 is TGTGCCAGCAGCTTACTAGGGCCAGGGTCGGGCGCCGGGGAGCTGTTTTTT. Translation: CASSLLGPGSGAGELFF.

In nucleotides, the CDR3 is TGTGCCAGCAGGGGACAAAGGCGTGCCTATGGCTACACCTTC. Translated, it gives CASRGQRRAYGYTF. This chain joins TRBV6-5 and TRBJ1-2; a possible D gene is TRBD1 (6 bases). V was clipped by 6 bases and J by 4 bases, with 15 bases between them. The CDR3 contains 14 residues. From germline, CDR1 is MNHEY and CDR2 SVGAGI.

The rearrangement joins TRBV5-1 to TRBJ2-5; a weak D match, TRBD2 (5 bases). This CDR3 has 13 residues. The germline V gene has CDR1 SGHRS and CDR2 YFSETQ. Trimming shortened V by 1 base and J by 2 bases, and 6 bases separated the two germline ends. In nucleotides, the CDR3 is TGCGCCAGCAGCTTGTGGGAGCAAGAGACCCAGTACTTC. Encoded protein: CASSLWEQETQYF.

The rearrangement joins TRBV4-1 to TRBJ2-7, with D possibly called TRBD1 or TRBD2 (6 bases each). Trimming stripped 5 bases from V and 7 bases from J, with 9 bases between. This CDR3 comprises 11 residues. The germline V gene encodes CDR1 MGHRA and CDR2 YSYEKL. CDR3 in DNA: TGCGCCAGCAGCGTAGGGGGGGAGCAGTACTTC. Translated: CASSVGGEQYF.

Concerning this clone itself: Other DNA sequences in the sample encode the same CDR3. The CDR3 sequence: CASSPGYEQFF. The CDR3 nucleotides read TGTGCCAGCAGTCCAGGGTATGAGCAGTTCTTC. This sequence joins TRBV27 and TRBJ2-1, with TRBD1 as a possible D gene (5 bases). Between the trimmed V and J ends, which lost 5 bases and 8 bases, there was a span of 7 bases. The CDR3 is 11 residues long. Germline assignment: CDR1 MNHEY and CDR2 SMNVEV (reference sequence).

V and J are TRBV6-6 and TRBJ2-7; D is undetermined. V dropped 0 bases and J dropped 1 base, with 7 bases sitting between them. The CDR3 is 14 residues long. Germline assignment: CDR1 MNHNY and CDR2 SVGAGI (reference sequence). The CDR3 DNA reads as TGTGCCAGCAGTTACTCACACGGATCCTACGAGCAGTACTTC. It encodes CASSYSHGSYEQYF.

The chain is built from TRBV7-2 and TRBJ1-4; the D gene is possibly TRBD1 (6 bases). V lost 4 bases, J lost 6 bases, and 12 bases lay in between. The CDR3 is 14 amino acids. Germline assignment: CDR1 SGHTA and CDR2 FQGNSA. The DNA of the CDR3 is TGTGCCAGCAGCTCCGCAGGGGCATATGAAAAACTGTTTTTT. The encoded protein is CASSSAGAYEKLFF.

This chain joins TRBV2 and TRBJ1-1, with TRBD1 matching 8 bases. Losses at the gene ends were 10 bases for V and 3 bases for J; bases not matched to a gene: 4. The CDR3 runs to 12 residues. Germline values: CDR1 SNHLY, CDR2 FYNNEI. The CDR3 sequence is CAIYRGDTEAFF. DNA for the CDR3: TGTGCCATATACAGGGGGGACACTGAAGCTTTCTTT.

The chain is built from TRBV28 and TRBJ2-2; D ambiguous. Germline CDR1 is MDHEN and CDR2 is SYDVKM. The V gene lost 2 bases and the J gene lost 6 bases, with 10 bases spanning the gap. The CDR3 extends over 14 amino acids. CDR3 DNA sequence: TGTGCCAGCAGTTTAGGGCTAGAGTCCGGGGAGCTGTTTTTT. Translation: CASSLGLESGELFF. The whole variable domain, filled in from reference TRBV28 and TRBJ2-2, reads DVKVTQSSRYLVKRTGEKVFLECVQDMDHENMFWYRQDPGLGLRLIYFSYDVKMKEKGDIPEGYSVSREKKERFSLILESASTNQTSMYLCASSLGLESGELFFGEGSRLTVL.

The V call is TRBV28, the J call TRBJ2-5; maybe TRBD1 (5 bases). This CDR3 is 13 amino acids long. CDR1 MDHEN and CDR2 SYDVKM come from the germline V gene. V lost 4 bases and J lost 5, with 11 bases in between. The CDR3 protein is CASSSRVQETQYF. For the CDR3, the DNA is TGTGCCAGCAGTTCCAGGGTTCAGGAGACCCAGTACTTC.

The chain couples TRBV13 to TRBJ2-2, with 7 bases fitting TRBD1. V trimming: 9 bases; J trimming: 0 bases; junction bases outside the gene matches: 4. Germline assignment: CDR1 PRHDT and CDR2 FYEKMQ (reference sequence). CDR3 length equals 14 residues. Here the CDR3 DNA reads TGTGCCAGTGAAGACAGGGCGAACACCGGGGAGCTGTTTTTT. Amino acids: CASEDRANTGELFF.

J is TRBJ2-7 and V is TRBV6-5, with 11 bases identical to TRBD2. J gave up 2 bases and V 0 bases, and 3 bases lay outside the gene matches. There are 16 residues in the CDR3. CDR1 MNHEY and CDR2 SVGAGI come from the germline V gene. CDR3 region: CASSYSATSGTYEQYF. CDR3 in DNA: TGTGCCAGCAGTTACTCAGCGACTAGCGGGACCTACGAGCAGTACTTC.

The chain couples TRBV28 to TRBJ1-4; D ambiguous. The CDR3 extends over 12 amino acids. In germline, CDR1 is MDHEN, CDR2 SYDVKM. Trimming removed 5 bases at V and 7 bases at J, with 8 bases between. The CDR3 sequence is CASSPQSEKLFF. Here the CDR3 DNA reads TGTGCCAGCAGTCCGCAGAGTGAAAAACTGTTTTTT.

This clone has a handful of counts. This chain joins TRBV28 and TRBJ1-2; D is possibly TRBD1 (5 bases). Germline CDR1 and CDR2: MDHEN and SYDVKM. Trimming took 5 bases from V and 5 from J, leaving 21 bases between them. This CDR3 region has 16 residues. The CDR3 region is CASSDMTERSLYGYTF. The CDR3 DNA sequence: TGTGCCAGCAGTGATATGACAGAGAGAAGTTTATATGGCTACACCTTC.

The chain recombines TRBV4-1 with TRBJ1-4; D call uncertain. Germline CDR1 reads MGHRA; CDR2 reads YSYEKL. The ends were cut back, 0 bases at V and 0 bases at J, with 8 bases in the middle. The length of the CDR3 is 16 residues. CDR3 coding DNA: TGCGCCAGCAGCCAAGATGGCGGAACAACTAATGAAAAACTGTTTTTT. Its protein is CASSQDGGTTNEKLFF.

The chain has TRBV27 and TRBJ2-4; 7 nucleotides agree with TRBD1. The CDR3 totals 17 residues. With 5 bases clipped from V and 3 bases from J, the junction kept 13 bases outside the gene matches. Germline-derived CDR1 and CDR2 are MNHEY and SMNVEV (reference sequence). CDR3 bases: TGTGCCAGCAGTCCACTCCCGACAGGGTCGGGCAAAAACATTCAGTACTTC. Protein: CASSPLPTGSGKNIQYF.

This chain connects TRBV6-5 to TRBJ1-3; 10 nucleotides agree with TRBD1. The CDR3 totals 14 residues. Germline V gene sequence: CDR1 MNHEY, CDR2 SVGAGI. J gave up 9 bases and V 0 bases, and 2 bases lay outside the gene matches. CDR3 region: CASSYSGQGSTIYF. CDR3 sequence (DNA): TGTGCCAGCAGTTACTCGGGACAGGGGTCCACCATATATTTT.

J is TRBJ2-7 and V is TRBV14; maybe TRBD2 (5 bases). This CDR3 region has 14 residues. The germline gives CDR1 SGHDN, CDR2 FVKESK. The V gene lost 4 bases and the J gene lost 3 bases, with 13 bases spanning the gap. CDR3 loop: CASSPLGDHYEQYF. As DNA, the CDR3 is TGTGCCAGCAGCCCCCTGGGAGACCACTACGAGCAGTACTTC.

The chain uses TRBV7-9 and TRBJ2-5, with D unclear. The germline V and J ends were trimmed by 4 bases and 5 bases, with 5 bases remaining between them. In germline, CDR1 is SEHNR, CDR2 FQNEAQ (reference sequence). The CDR3 spans 11 residues. DNA of the CDR3: TGTGCCAGCAGCTATTTCGAGACCCAGTACTTC. Translation gives CASSYFETQYF. Looking up the rest from reference TRBV7-9 and TRBJ2-5 gives the full variable domain: DTGVSQNPRHKITKRGQNVTFRCDPISEHNRLYWYRQTLGQGPEFLTYFQNEAQLEKSRLLSDRFSAERPKGSFSTLEIQRTEQGDSAMYLCASSYFETQYFGPGTRLLVL.

The chain has TRBV5-4 and TRBJ2-5; D is uncertain. Germline V gene lookup returns CDR1 SGHNT and CDR2 YYREEE (reference sequence). The CDR3 totals 13 residues. Trimming removed 1 base from V and 5 bases from J, with 9 bases in between. DNA for the CDR3: TGTGCCAGCAGCTTGTGGGGATGGGAGACCCAGTACTTC. Its translation is CASSLWGWETQYF.

V is TRBV7-9 and J is TRBJ1-1; D is unclear. Germline assignment: CDR1 SEHNR and CDR2 FQNEAQ (reference sequence). With 5 bases removed from V and 3 bases from J, the gap between germline ends came to 10 bases. The CDR3 length is 13 residues. This chain's CDR3 is CASSGDGDTEAFF. In DNA, the CDR3 is TGTGCCAGCAGCGGCGACGGGGACACTGAAGCTTTCTTT. The full variable domain, rest sourced from reference TRBV7-9 and TRBJ1-1, is DTGVSQNPRHKITKRGQNVTFRCDPISEHNRLYWYRQTLGQGPEFLTYFQNEAQLEKSRLLSDRFSAERPKGSFSTLEIQRTEQGDSAMYLCASSGDGDTEAFFGQGTRLTVV.

This chain uses TRBV13 with TRBJ2-1; the D is unclear. CDR1 PRHDT and CDR2 FYEKMQ come from the germline V gene (reference sequence). V lost 8 bases and J lost 6, with 14 bases in between. This CDR3 contains 13 residues. CDR3 bases: TGTGCCAGCGTTGCCTCCTCCCTCAATGAGCAGTTCTTC. This sequence encodes CASVASSLNEQFF. Combining the CDR3 with reference TRBV13 and TRBJ2-1 gives the whole variable domain AAGVIQSPRHLIKEKRETATLKCYPIPRHDTVYWYQQGPGQDPQFLISFYEKMQSDKGSIPDRFSAQQFSDYHSELNMSSLELGDSALYFCASVASSLNEQFFGPGTRLTVL.

The chain links TRBV4-3 to TRBJ2-5, with D perhaps matching TRBD1 (6 bases). Trimming took 0 bases from V and 4 from J, leaving 18 bases between them. The CDR3 runs to 17 residues. Germline V gene lookup returns CDR1 LGHNA and CDR2 YSLEER. This CDR3 is CASSQDTENREGETQYF. The CDR3 coding sequence is TGCGCCAGCAGCCAAGATACAGAGAACAGGGAAGGAGAGACCCAGTACTTC.

The chain employs TRBV5-1 and TRBJ2-1, with TRBD2 matching over 7 bases. The ends lost 3 bases at V and 6 bases at J; junction bases unmatched: 6. Germline assignment: CDR1 SGHRS and CDR2 YFSETQ. The CDR3 is 14 residues long. This CDR3 is CASSWAGAVNEQFF. The CDR3 region has the DNA TGCGCCAGCAGCTGGGCGGGAGCGGTCAATGAGCAGTTCTTC.